This T cell receptor (beta chain) was obtained from a study of blood T cell repertoires in COVID-19. Study-level background: The United States, Italy and Spain provided the acute and convalescent COVID-19 samples.

Recruited during active infection, patients (from Seattle) were subsequently followed longitudinally. The repertoire was sequenced with immunoSEQ multiplex PCR; TCRdb's copy has only in-frame clones and lacks some. The sample consists of roughly 460,000 clones, about 87% of them appearing once. V dropped 0 bases and J dropped 2 bases, with 8 bases sitting between them. The CDR3 runs 16 residues. The germline V gene has CDR1 LGHDT and CDR2 YNNKEL (reference sequence). The specimen sequenced was peripheral blood. This receptor was identified in a man aged 18 to 29 with COVID-19, enrolled during active disease. V is TRBV3-1 (or the pseudogene TRBV3-2) and J is TRBJ2-6; no clear D gene. The CDR3 region has the DNA TGTGCCAGCAGCCAAGAATTCCCCGCTGGGGCCAACGTCCTGACTTTC. Residues: CASSQEFPAGANVLTF.